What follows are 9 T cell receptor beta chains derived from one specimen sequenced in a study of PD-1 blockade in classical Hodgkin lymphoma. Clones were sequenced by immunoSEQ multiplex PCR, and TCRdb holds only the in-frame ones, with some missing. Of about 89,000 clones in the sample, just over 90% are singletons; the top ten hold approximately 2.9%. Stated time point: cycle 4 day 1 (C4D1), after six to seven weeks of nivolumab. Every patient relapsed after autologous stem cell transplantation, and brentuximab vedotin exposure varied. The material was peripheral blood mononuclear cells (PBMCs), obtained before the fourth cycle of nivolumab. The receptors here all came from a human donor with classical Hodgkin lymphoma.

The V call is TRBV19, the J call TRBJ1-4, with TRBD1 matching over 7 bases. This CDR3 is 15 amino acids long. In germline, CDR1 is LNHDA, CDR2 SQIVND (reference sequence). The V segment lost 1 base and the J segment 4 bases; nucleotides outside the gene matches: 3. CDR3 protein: CASSIVRDSNEKLFF. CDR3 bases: TGTGCCAGTAGTATAGTTAGGGACAGTAATGAAAAACTGTTTTTT. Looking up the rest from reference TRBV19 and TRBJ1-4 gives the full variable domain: DGGITQSPKYLFRKEGQNVTLSCEQNLNHDAMYWYRQDPGQGLRLIYYSQIVNDFQKGDIAEGYSVSREKKESFPLTVTSAQKNPTAFYLCASSIVRDSNEKLFFGSGTQLSVL.

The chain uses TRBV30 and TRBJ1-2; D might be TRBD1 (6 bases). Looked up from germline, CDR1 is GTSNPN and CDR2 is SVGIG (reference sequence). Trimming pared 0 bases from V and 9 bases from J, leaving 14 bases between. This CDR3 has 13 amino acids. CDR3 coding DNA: TGTGCCTGGAGTGTGGAATCATGGGGGCGCTACACCTTC. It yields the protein CAWSVESWGRYTF.

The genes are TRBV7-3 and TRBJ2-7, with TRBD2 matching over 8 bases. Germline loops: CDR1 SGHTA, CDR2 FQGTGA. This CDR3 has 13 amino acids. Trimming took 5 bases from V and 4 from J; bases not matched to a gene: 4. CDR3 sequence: CASSIGTSYEQYF. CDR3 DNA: TGTGCCAGCAGCATAGGGACTAGTTACGAGCAGTACTTC.

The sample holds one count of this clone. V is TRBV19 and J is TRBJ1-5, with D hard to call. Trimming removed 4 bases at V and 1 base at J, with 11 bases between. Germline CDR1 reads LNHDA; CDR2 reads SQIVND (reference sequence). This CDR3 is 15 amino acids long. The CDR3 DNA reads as TGTGCCAGTAGTACACCTGGGCTCAGCAATCAGCCCCAGCATTTT. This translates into CASSTPGLSNQPQHF.

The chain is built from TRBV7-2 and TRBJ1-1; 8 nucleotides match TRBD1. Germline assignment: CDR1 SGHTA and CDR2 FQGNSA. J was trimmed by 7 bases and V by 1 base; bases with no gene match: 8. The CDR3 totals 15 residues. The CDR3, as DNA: TGTGCCAGCAGCTTAGTTAGACAGGGGATCGGTGAAGCTTTCTTT. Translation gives CASSLVRQGIGEAFF.

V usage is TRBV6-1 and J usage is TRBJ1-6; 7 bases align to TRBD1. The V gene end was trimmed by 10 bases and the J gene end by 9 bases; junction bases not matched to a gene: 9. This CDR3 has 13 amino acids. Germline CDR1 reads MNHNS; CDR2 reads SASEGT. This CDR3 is CANGDRVGSPLHF. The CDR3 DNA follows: TGTGCCAACGGAGACAGGGTTGGTTCACCCCTCCACTTT.

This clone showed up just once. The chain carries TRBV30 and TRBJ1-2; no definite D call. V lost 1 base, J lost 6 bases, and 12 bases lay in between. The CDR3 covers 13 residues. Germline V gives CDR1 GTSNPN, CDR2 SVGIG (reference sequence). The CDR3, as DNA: TGTGCCTGGAGTGATCGGGAAGACGATGGCTACACCTTC. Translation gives CAWSDREDDGYTF.

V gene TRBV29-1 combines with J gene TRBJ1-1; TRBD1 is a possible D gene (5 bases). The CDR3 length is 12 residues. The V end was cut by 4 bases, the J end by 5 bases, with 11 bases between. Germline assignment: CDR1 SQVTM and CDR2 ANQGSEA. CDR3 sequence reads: CSVVGGDTEAFF. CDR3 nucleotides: TGCAGCGTTGTGGGGGGGGATACTGAAGCTTTCTTT.

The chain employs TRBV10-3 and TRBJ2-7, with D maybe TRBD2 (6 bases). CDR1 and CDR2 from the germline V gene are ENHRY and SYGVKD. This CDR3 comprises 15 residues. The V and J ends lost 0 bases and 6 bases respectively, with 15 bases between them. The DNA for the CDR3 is TGTGCCATCAGTGAGTCAATGGGGGGTTTGAGCGAGCAGTACTTC. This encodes CAISESMGGLSEQYF.